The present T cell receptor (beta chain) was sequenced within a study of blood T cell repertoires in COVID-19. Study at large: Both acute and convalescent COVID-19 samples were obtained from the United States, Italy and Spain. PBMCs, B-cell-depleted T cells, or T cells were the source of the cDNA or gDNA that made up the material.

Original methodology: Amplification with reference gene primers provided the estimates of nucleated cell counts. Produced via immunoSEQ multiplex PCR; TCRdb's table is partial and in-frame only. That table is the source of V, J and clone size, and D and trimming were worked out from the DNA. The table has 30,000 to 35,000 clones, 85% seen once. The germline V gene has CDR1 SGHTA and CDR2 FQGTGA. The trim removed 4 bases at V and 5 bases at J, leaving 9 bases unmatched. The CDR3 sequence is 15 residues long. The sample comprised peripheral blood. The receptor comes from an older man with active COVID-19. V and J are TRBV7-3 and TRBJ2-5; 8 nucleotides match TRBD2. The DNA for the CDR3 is TGTGCCAGCAGCTCGTCGGGACTAGGTGCCGAGACCCAGTACTTC. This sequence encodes CASSSSGLGAETQYF.